This record concerns one TCR beta chain sequence. Its antigen is not known. This record belongs to a study of cytomegalovirus exposure and HLA in healthy donors. Whole-study context: Caucasian-associated ancestry cluster membership applied to around 76% of 300 to 450 genotyped donors. Overall study findings and caveats: Among the sequence variants, a highly shared cluster was likely an artifact of sequencing. Prior analysis indicated that the majority of TCR beta V segments exhibited productivity approximately 87% or approximately 30% of the time. In vitro, three CMV-associated chains proved specific for CMV antigens.

The PCR contained 60 Vbeta and 13 Jbeta primers. The assay was immunoSEQ multiplex PCR, and TCRdb's table has in-frame clones only and misses some. The repertoire includes about 180,000 clones, around three quarters of them detected once, and around 5.7% sits in the top ten. Sequences were obtained from PBMCs. The origin of this receptor is a man in his forties in good health and CMV-seronegative.

The CDR3 sequence is CASSSLGGGVDTQYF. CDR3 in DNA: TGTGCCAGCAGCTCCTTGGGGGGAGGGGTAGATACGCAGTATTTT. The rearrangement links TRBV7-2 to TRBJ2-3; the match to TRBD2 covers 7 bases. The V gene's germline CDR1 is SGHTA and CDR2 FQGNSA. The CDR3 consists of 15 residues. V shed 4 bases and J 5 bases; nucleotides not matched to a gene: 9.